This TCR beta chain was found in a study of cytomegalovirus exposure and HLA in healthy donors. About this clone itself: Its antigen remains unidentified.

Findings and limits, study-wide: From TCR beta sequences, most subjects' HLA-A and HLA-B alleles were reportedly predicted accurately. In a later analysis, most CMV-associated TCR beta chains appeared HLA-restricted.

The primer mix had 60 Vbeta and 13 Jbeta primers. Sequencing used immunoSEQ multiplex PCR; TCRdb keeps in-frame clones, though not all of them. Found here are under 70,000 clones, around 77% of them singletons; the top ten hold roughly 5.1%. V lost 3 bases and J 8 bases, leaving 13 bases between the germline ends. The CDR3 length is 13 residues. Germline CDR1 reads MGHRA; CDR2 reads YSYEKL. The sequence came from a male donor in good health and CMV-seropositive. The specimen was PBMCs. The chain is built from TRBV4-1 and TRBJ1-2; D ambiguous. For the CDR3, the DNA is TGCGCCAGCAGCCACGGTAGTCTGCCGGGCTACACCTTC. This codes for CASSHGSLPGYTF.